Presented here are 29 T cell receptor beta chains from one specimen sequenced in a study of blood T cells in healthy people across ages. Through a sample-barcoded 5' primer and a J-beta primer mix, a second PCR was run for roughly 6 to 11 cycles. TCRdb passed the 5' RACE reads through MiXCR, listing each CDR3 protein once. This sample has some 760,000 distinct CDR3 sequences; 25% occur once, and the top ten carry more than 8.5%. The same data also contributed to another study, on T cells of mothers and their children.

Sequencing was done on a sample of blood. These receptors were collected from a boy aged 5-17 years in good health.

V and J are TRBV9 and TRBJ1-2; D not certain. V was shortened by 2 bases and J by 5 bases, with 10 bases between the two germline ends. The CDR3 covers 13 residues. Germline V gene sequence: CDR1 SGDLS, CDR2 YYNGEE. The CDR3 loop reads CASSVRTGYGYTF. As DNA, the CDR3 is TGTGCCAGCAGCGTTAGGACTGGGTATGGCTACACCTTC.

The chain couples TRBV3-1 to TRBJ1-5; D gene ambiguous. V shed 8 bases and J shed 2 bases, with 13 bases lying between them. CDR1 LGHDT and CDR2 YNNKEL come from the germline V gene (reference sequence). This CDR3 is built from 14 residues. The CDR3 loop is CASPDPVGNQPQHF. The CDR3 DNA follows: TGTGCCAGCCCGGATCCCGTCGGCAATCAGCCCCAGCATTTT.

This clonotype has more than one count but fewer than ten. The V gene is TRBV6-1, the J gene TRBJ1-2; no firm D call. The CDR3 sequence is 13 residues long. Trimming removed 7 bases at V and 0 bases at J, with 9 bases between. Germline-derived CDR1 and CDR2 are MNHNS and SASEGT. The CDR3 bases are TGTGCCAGCACCCCGACAACTAACTATGGCTACACCTTC. The encoded protein is CASTPTTNYGYTF.

A few counts support this clonotype. The chain joins TRBV5-1 to TRBJ2-5; 8 bases align to TRBD1. The ends lost 5 bases at V and 4 bases at J; junction bases unmatched: 7. The CDR3 has 14 amino acids. CDR1 is SGHRS, CDR2 YFSETQ, per germline. The chain's CDR3 is CASRSQTGVETQYF. The CDR3 nucleotides are TGCGCCAGCAGGTCGCAGACAGGGGTAGAGACCCAGTACTTC. The full variable domain, completed using reference TRBV5-1 and TRBJ2-5, is KAGVTQTPRYLIKTRGQQVTLSCSPISGHRSVSWYQQTPGQGLQFLFEYFSETQRNKGNFPGRFSGRQFSNSRSEMNVSTLELGDSALYLCASRSQTGVETQYFGPGTRLLVL.

V is TRBV7-9 and J is TRBJ1-4, with D possibly matching TRBD1 (5 bases). This CDR3 is 15 amino acids long. Per germline, CDR1 SEHNR and CDR2 FQNEAQ (reference sequence). V was pared by 4 bases and J by 3 bases, with 12 bases between. The CDR3 nucleotides read TGTGCCAGCAGCTCCACCCGGGGGGCTAATGAAAAACTGTTTTTT. It encodes CASSSTRGANEKLFF.

This clonotype appeared a few times. CDR3 loop: CASSPEGVSYEQYF. The CDR3 region has the DNA TGTGCCAGCAGCCCCGAGGGAGTTTCATACGAGCAGTACTTC. The chain recombines TRBV5-5 with TRBJ2-7; D possibly corresponds to TRBD2 (5 bases). V lost 4 bases, J lost 4 bases, and 15 bases lay in between. The CDR3 is 14 amino acids. Germline lookup yields CDR1 SGHKS and CDR2 YYEKEE (reference sequence).

The chain is built from TRBV14 and TRBJ2-2; a possible D gene is TRBD1 (6 bases). Looked up from germline, CDR1 is SGHDN and CDR2 is FVKESK. V was cut by 0 bases and J by 4 bases, with 15 bases left in between. This CDR3 spans 17 amino acids. The CDR3 nucleotides are TGTGCCAGCAGCCAAGATTACGGGACACTACCCACCGGGGAGCTGTTTTTT. As protein: CASSQDYGTLPTGELFF.

The genes are TRBV9 and TRBJ2-3, with no clear D. Germline-derived CDR1 and CDR2 are SGDLS and YYNGEE. V was pared by 0 bases and J by 5 bases, with 7 bases between. This CDR3 region has 13 residues. CDR3 nucleotide sequence: TGTGCCAGCAGCGTAGCAAGCGTAGATACGCAGTATTTT. Amino acid sequence: CASSVASVDTQYF.

The chain has TRBV28 and TRBJ2-6; no firm D call. This CDR3 is 13 amino acids long. Germline lookup yields CDR1 MDHEN and CDR2 SYDVKM. V lost 9 bases, J lost 4 bases, and 10 bases lay in between. The CDR3 loop reads CASDEAGANVLTF. The CDR3 nucleotides read TGTGCCAGTGACGAAGCGGGGGCCAACGTCCTGACTTTC.

V is TRBV4-3 and J is TRBJ1-1; 9 bases fit TRBD1. This CDR3 comprises 15 residues. With V trimmed by 0 bases and J by 7 bases, 6 bases remained unmatched. Per germline, CDR1 LGHNA and CDR2 YSLEER. CDR3 protein: CASSQDGTGTNEAFF. DNA for the CDR3: TGCGCCAGCAGCCAAGATGGGACAGGGACTAATGAAGCTTTCTTT.

V and J are TRBV28 and TRBJ2-4; 9 nucleotides align to TRBD1. Germline CDR1 MDHEN, CDR2 SYDVKM. The CDR3 runs 13 residues. J was trimmed by 7 bases and V by 8 bases; bases with no gene match: 6. In DNA form, the CDR3 reads TGTGCCAGCCAGGGACAGGGAGGGAACATTCAGTACTTC. Its translation is CASQGQGGNIQYF.

The chain is built from TRBV20-1 and TRBJ2-3; D call uncertain. This CDR3 region has 12 residues. Trimming stripped 4 bases from V and 3 bases from J, with 8 bases between. Germline V gene data show CDR1 as DFQATT and CDR2 as SNEGSKA (reference sequence). The CDR3 reads CSAKLATDTQYF. CDR3 in DNA: TGCAGTGCTAAGTTAGCTACAGATACGCAGTATTTT.

There are a few counts of this clonotype. The chain has TRBV29-1 and TRBJ2-1, with a weak D call TRBD1 (6 bases). The length of the CDR3 is 15 residues. The germline V gene has CDR1 SQVTM and CDR2 ANQGSEA. V gave up 7 bases and J gave up 8 bases, with 24 bases separating them. As DNA, the CDR3 is TGCAGCGCCGATCGTCCACAGGGCCGGGGCGATGAGCAGTTCTTC. Translating gives CSADRPQGRGDEQFF.

This clonotype has just a few counts. This sequence joins TRBV20-1 and TRBJ2-5; tentatively, D is TRBD1 or TRBD2 (5 bases each). The DNA end lines up better with TRBJ2-7; the J call may be wrong. This CDR3 is built from 13 residues. In germline, CDR1 is DFQATT, CDR2 SNEGSKA (reference sequence). Here the CDR3 reads CSARGTVTYEQYF. The CDR3 coding sequence is TGCAGTGCTAGGGGGACGGTAACCTACGAGCAGTACTTC.

This chain connects TRBV29-1 to TRBJ1-1; D might be TRBD1 (5 bases). Trimming took 0 bases from V and 11 from J, leaving 25 bases between them. The CDR3 runs 16 residues. The germline V gene has CDR1 SQVTM and CDR2 ANQGSEA. CDR3 nucleotide sequence: TGCAGCGTTGAAGATCTTTCCAGGGAAGATGGATCGGGGGCTTTCTTT. Protein: CSVEDLSREDGSGAFF. Full variable domain (outside the CDR3, taken from reference TRBV29-1 and TRBJ1-1): SAVISQKPSRDICQRGTSLTIQCQVDSQVTMMFWYRQQPGQSLTLIATANQGSEATYESGFVIDKFPISRPNLTFSTLTVSNMSPEDSSIYLCSVEDLSREDGSGAFFGQGTRLTVV.

The chain joins TRBV28 to TRBJ2-3; 7 bases line up with TRBD2. The V segment lost 6 bases and the J segment 11 bases; nucleotides outside the gene matches: 23. Germline V gene data show CDR1 as MDHEN and CDR2 as SYDVKM. This CDR3 spans 17 amino acids. DNA for the CDR3: TGTGCCAGCAGCCCCAGGGAGGGGTCTTTCTTTTTCGGTAGGCAGTATTTT. The encoded protein is CASSPREGSFFFGRQYF.

This sequence joins TRBV15 and TRBJ2-7, with 8 bases lining up with TRBD2. This CDR3 is 14 amino acids long. V gave up 5 bases and J gave up 3 bases; unmatched junction bases: 6. Germline CDR1 LNHNV, CDR2 YYDKDF (reference sequence). CDR3 in amino acids: CATSGPGTSYEQYF. The CDR3 nucleotides are TGTGCCACCAGCGGCCCCGGGACTAGCTACGAGCAGTACTTC.

The CDR3 spells CSARDLTSSAGYEQYF. CDR3 DNA: TGCAGTGCCCGCGATCTAACGTCAAGTGCAGGGTACGAGCAGTACTTC. V and J are TRBV20-1 and TRBJ2-5, with D maybe TRBD1 (5 bases). Judging by the DNA end, TRBJ2-7 fits better; the J call may be wrong. The V gene's germline CDR1 is DFQATT and CDR2 SNEGSKA (reference sequence). The CDR3 covers 16 residues.

The rearrangement uses TRBV27 and TRBJ2-2, with 11 bases that match TRBD2. CDR3 size: 18 residues. In germline, CDR1 is MNHEY, CDR2 SMNVEV (reference sequence). V lost 5 bases and J lost 4; bases outside the gene matches: 12. The CDR3 DNA sequence: TGTGCCAGCAGTATAAGGGAACTAGCGGGAGTGGGCACCGGGGAGCTGTTTTTT. Encoded protein: CASSIRELAGVGTGELFF.

This clonotype has more than one count but fewer than ten. The chain combines TRBV11-2 with TRBJ2-7; TRBD2 might be the D (6 bases). The V gene's germline CDR1 is SGHAT and CDR2 FQNNGV. V gave up 4 bases and J gave up 7 bases, with 17 bases separating them. The CDR3 spans 14 residues. CDR3 coding DNA: TGTGCCAGCAGCTCAATTCGGGACTCTCCTGAGCAGTACTTC. Translated: CASSSIRDSPEQYF.

CDR3 nucleotides: TGTGCCAGCAGTCCCCCAGCGGGAGGGCCCTCGAAAGAGCAGTTCTTC. Translation gives CASSPPAGGPSKEQFF. The chain employs TRBV12-3 or TRBV12-4 and TRBJ2-5; 10 positions match TRBD2. The J call is uncertain, as TRBJ2-1 better fits the DNA end. CDR3 length equals 16 residues.

The V and J genes are TRBV7-9 and TRBJ2-5; 9 bases agree with TRBD2. V trimming: 5 bases; J trimming: 5 bases; junction bases outside the gene matches: 9. Per germline, CDR1 SEHNR and CDR2 FQNEAQ (reference sequence). CDR3 length: 15 amino acids. The chain's CDR3 is CASSGRSGGLETQYF. CDR3 bases: TGTGCCAGCAGCGGAAGGAGCGGGGGGCTGGAGACCCAGTACTTC.

The chain combines TRBV3-1 with TRBJ2-1; a weak D match, TRBD2 (5 bases). TRBJ2-5 explains the end of the DNA better; the J call may be wrong. Germline V gives CDR1 LGHDT, CDR2 YNNKEL (reference sequence). There are 16 residues in the CDR3. DNA for the CDR3: TGTGCCAGCAGCCAAGTTGGAGGCGGTTTTGAAGAGACCCAGTACTTC. This encodes CASSQVGGGFEETQYF.

CDR3 nucleotide sequence: TGTGCCAGCAGCTTAGGCGGGTTAGCTGCAGCCAAAAACATTCAGTACTTC. Its protein is CASSLGGLAAAKNIQYF. The chain links TRBV11-2 to TRBJ2-4; D might be TRBD2 (5 bases). Germline V CDR1 and CDR2: SGHAT, FQNNGV. Trimming took off 1 base at V and 0 bases at J, with 13 bases between the two ends. The CDR3 contains 17 residues.

This clonotype was detected a few times. This chain uses TRBV11-1 with TRBJ2-7; 7 bases fit TRBD1. The germline V gene has CDR1 SGHAT and CDR2 FQDESV (reference sequence). The CDR3 loop spans 14 amino acids. J was trimmed by 4 bases and V by 6 bases; bases with no gene match: 9. The CDR3 protein is CASSPTGSIYEQYF. CDR3 DNA sequence: TGTGCCAGCAGTCCGACAGGGAGCATTTACGAGCAGTACTTC.

V and J are TRBV6-1 and TRBJ2-7; 8 nucleotides align to TRBD2. Trimming took 1 base from V and 7 from J; bases not matched to a gene: 6. Germline V CDR1 and CDR2: MNHNS, SASEGT. This CDR3 is 14 amino acids long. CDR3 in DNA: TGTGCCAGCAGTGAAGGGACTAGCAAAAGAGAGCAGTACTTC. Encoded protein: CASSEGTSKREQYF.

This clonotype appeared a few times. The V and J genes are TRBV7-9 and TRBJ2-1; TRBD2 aligns across 8 bases. The J segment lost 5 bases and the V segment lost 4 bases, leaving 10 bases of the junction unmatched. The CDR3 has 16 residues. Germline lookup yields CDR1 SEHNR and CDR2 FQNEAQ (reference sequence). In DNA form, the CDR3 reads TGTGCCAGCAGCTCCACAGCGGGAGCTGTTAACAATGAGCAGTTCTTC. Amino acids: CASSSTAGAVNNEQFF.

This chain links TRBV10-3 with TRBJ2-5; D not resolved. The end of the DNA fits TRBJ2-7 better, so the J call may be wrong. Germline CDR1 and CDR2: ENHRY and SYGVKD. The CDR3 is 13 amino acids. CDR3 loop: CAISETPDYEQYF. The CDR3 bases are TGTGCCATCAGCGAGACTCCGGACTACGAGCAGTACTTC.

The chain carries TRBV7-2 and TRBJ2-5, with a tentative D call TRBD1 (7 bases). Germline V lookup: CDR1 SGHTA, CDR2 FQGNSA. The CDR3 runs to 15 residues. The ends were cut back, 1 base at V and 5 bases at J, with 14 bases in the middle. The CDR3 DNA follows: TGTGCCAGCAGCTTAGGGGGCAGGGGGGACGAGACCCAGTACTTC. This gives the protein CASSLGGRGDETQYF.